This T cell receptor beta chain was profiled in a study of immune evolution from preneoplasia to lung adenocarcinoma. Sequencing was performed with immunoSEQ multiplex PCR; in TCRdb, only in-frame clones are kept and a portion is missing. The sample consists of 10,000 to 13,000 clones, 82% of them appearing once. Germline loops: CDR1 SQVTM, CDR2 ANQGSEA. Trimming stripped 6 bases from V and 6 bases from J, with 12 bases between. This CDR3 is built from 11 residues. The chain has TRBV29-1 and TRBJ2-7, with D perhaps TRBD2 (6 bases). This TCR came from a person aged 70 to 85 with lung adenocarcinoma. The sequenced sample was FFPE minimally invasive lung adenocarcinoma tissue. CDR3 loop: CSVRTTGEQYF. As DNA, the CDR3 is TGCAGCGTCCGGACTACGGGCGAGCAGTACTTC.